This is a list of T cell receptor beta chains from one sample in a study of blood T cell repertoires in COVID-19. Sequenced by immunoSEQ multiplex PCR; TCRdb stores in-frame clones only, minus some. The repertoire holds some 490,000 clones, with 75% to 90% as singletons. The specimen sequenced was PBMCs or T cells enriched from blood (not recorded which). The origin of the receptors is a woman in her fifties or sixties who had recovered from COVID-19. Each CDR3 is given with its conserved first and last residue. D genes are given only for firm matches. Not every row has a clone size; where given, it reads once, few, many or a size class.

CASSSRGRDNQPQHF TGTGCCAGCAGCTCCCGGGGGAGGGATAATCAGCCCCAGCATTTT TRBJ1-5 . TRBV7-8 .
CASRPGLGTDTQYF TGTGCCAGCAGGCCGGGACTAGGGACAGATACGCAGTATTTT TRBJ2-3 TRBD2 TRBV6-6 .
CASSLTQGDIEPQHF TGTGCCAGCAGCCTAACACAGGGGGATATTGAGCCCCAGCATTTT TRBJ1-5 TRBD1 TRBV11-2 .
CASSKWVKGEETEAFF TGTGCCAGCAGCAAATGGGTGAAAGGGGAGGAAACTGAAGCTTTCTTT TRBJ1-1 . TRBV21-1 .
CASSISGGAFRNEQFF TGTGCCAGTAGTATCTCGGGGGGGGCATTCAGAAATGAGCAGTTCTTC TRBJ2-1 TRBD2 TRBV19 .
CASSLASGRELFF TGCGCCAGCAGCTTGGCCTCTGGGCGGGAGCTGTTTTTT TRBJ2-2 . TRBV5-1 .
CASRQQGEKLFF TGCGCCAGCAGACAACAGGGAGAAAAACTGTTTTTT TRBJ1-4 . TRBV5-1 once
CASSESDRSSYNSPLHF TGTGCCAGCAGTGAATCAGACAGGAGCTCCTATAATTCACCCCTCCACTTT TRBJ1-6 . TRBV6-1 .
CASSAGGGNEQFF TGTGCCAGCAGTGCGGGGGGTGGGAATGAGCAGTTCTTC TRBJ2-1 TRBD2 TRBV6-4 .
CASKEGQNIQYF TGTGCCAGCAAGGAGGGACAAAACATTCAGTACTTC TRBJ2-4 . TRBV12-3/TRBV12-4 .
CASSQVLGSSGNTIYF TGCGCCAGCAGCCAAGTCCTAGGGAGCTCTGGAAACACCATATATTTT TRBJ1-3 . TRBV4-1 once
CASSQVRGTEAFF TGCGCCAGCAGCCAAGTAAGGGGAACTGAAGCTTTCTTT TRBJ1-1 . TRBV4-1 .
CASSQRSSLRGNTEAFF TGTGCCAGCAGCCAGAGGTCATCGCTCAGGGGGAACACTGAAGCTTTCTTT TRBJ1-1 . TRBV3-1/TRBV3-2 .
CASTRTGVGEKLFF TGTGCCAGTACTAGGACAGGGGTAGGTGAAAAACTGTTTTTT TRBJ1-4 TRBD1 TRBV19 .
CASGLMAAIYNEQFF TGTGCTAGTGGTTTAATGGCAGCGATATACAATGAGCAGTTCTTC TRBJ2-1 . TRBV12-5 .
CASSLTGFYSYNEQFF TGTGCCAGCAGCCTGACCGGGTTTTACTCCTACAATGAGCAGTTCTTC TRBJ2-1 . TRBV5-6 .
CASSLFGVDLGLAGSRETGELFF TGTGCCAGCAGTTTATTTGGGGTGGACCTCGGACTAGCGGGGTCCCGAGAGACCGGGGAGCTGTTTTTT TRBJ2-2 TRBD2 TRBV28 once
CASSASPGQGLNEKLFF TGTGCCAGCAGCGCCTCTCCGGGGCAGGGGCTTAATGAAAAACTGTTTTTT TRBJ1-4 . TRBV5-4 .
CASAGASPYLNTGELFF TGTGCCAGTGCGGGGGCGTCCCCGTACCTTAACACCGGGGAGCTGTTTTTT TRBJ2-2 . TRBV19 .
CASSRQTGQVSPLHF TGTGCCAGCAGTCGACAGACAGGGCAGGTTTCACCCCTCCACTTT TRBJ1-6 TRBD1 TRBV2 .
CASSQEAATGINEQYF TGCGCCAGCAGCCAAGAGGCTGCGACAGGGATCAACGAGCAGTACTTC TRBJ2-7 TRBD1 TRBV4-1 few
CASSQDGGGAYNEQFF TGCGCCAGCAGCCAAGACGGCGGGGGGGCCTACAATGAGCAGTTCTTC TRBJ2-1 TRBD2 TRBV4-1 .
CATSFSDRTGELFF TGTGCCACCAGCTTTAGCGATAGGACCGGGGAGCTGTTTTTT TRBJ2-2 . TRBV24-1 .
CASSPASGGAYTQYF TGTGCCAGTAGTCCGGCTAGCGGGGGGGCATATACGCAGTATTTT TRBJ2-3 TRBD2 TRBV19 .
CASSVEAVTGGYNEQFF TGTGCCAGCAGCGTAGAGGCAGTCACCGGCGGCTACAATGAGCAGTTCTTC TRBJ2-1 . TRBV9 .
CASWGAKRDSYGYTF TGTGCCAGCTGGGGAGCTAAACGGGATAGCTATGGCTACACCTTC TRBJ1-2 . TRBV2 .
CASRPGGGVGLTNGYTF TGTGCCAGCAGACCCGGGGGAGGGGTAGGTCTCACAAATGGCTACACCTTC TRBJ1-2 . TRBV7-9 .
CASSLDLNTEAFF TGCGCCAGCAGCTTGGACTTGAACACTGAAGCTTTCTTT TRBJ1-1 . TRBV5-1 few
CASSEGQGTAYEQYF TGTGCCAGCAGTGAAGGACAGGGTACGGCCTACGAGCAGTACTTC TRBJ2-7 TRBD1 TRBV6-1 .
CASSFRGRGTEAFF TGTGCCAGCTCGTTCAGGGGGCGAGGAACTGAAGCTTTCTTT TRBJ1-1 TRBD1 TRBV18 .
CATSQGLSYEQYF TGTGCCACCTCACAGGGCCTCTCCTACGAGCAGTACTTC TRBJ2-7 . TRBV2 .
CASSLEGPGANVLTF TGTGCCAGTAGCCTAGAGGGTCCTGGGGCCAACGTCCTGACTTTC TRBJ2-6 . TRBV19 once
CASRSPGAGFGGQFF TGTGCCAGTAGATCCCCCGGTGCGGGGTTCGGAGGGCAGTTCTTC TRBJ2-1 . TRBV19 .
CASSPLGQGWNGNTIYF TGTGCCAGCTCACCCCTGGGACAGGGATGGAACGGAAACACCATATATTTT TRBJ1-3 TRBD1 TRBV18 .
CASTRAGVAGELFF TGTGCCAGCACCCGTGCAGGGGTCGCCGGGGAGCTGTTTTTT TRBJ2-2 . TRBV2 .
CSVGQGLNQPQHF TGCAGCGTTGGGCAGGGCCTTAATCAGCCCCAGCATTTT TRBJ1-5 . TRBV29-1 .
CASLLAQTIQETQYF TGTGCCAGCCTACTAGCGCAGACGATACAAGAGACCCAGTACTTC TRBJ2-5 TRBD2 TRBV6-5 once
CATGVTGGYTF TGTGCCACCGGGGTCACGGGGGGCTACACCTTC TRBJ1-2 . TRBV3-1/TRBV3-2 .
CASSVDGGRGQYF TGTGCCAGCAGCGTAGACGGGGGGCGCGGGCAGTACTTC TRBJ2-7 . TRBV9 .
CASRGGQINQPQHF TGTGCCAGCAGAGGAGGACAGATCAATCAGCCCCAGCATTTT TRBJ1-5 . TRBV27 few
CASGLVLWGGSNYGYTF TGTGCTAGTGGTTTGGTACTGTGGGGGGGCTCTAACTATGGCTACACCTTC TRBJ1-2 . TRBV12-5 once
CASSYAGQGKETQYF TGTGCCAGCAGTTACGCGGGACAGGGAAAAGAGACCCAGTACTTC TRBJ2-5 TRBD1 TRBV6-6 .
CASSQGEGGPDTQYF TGTGCCAGCAGCCAAGGGGAAGGGGGCCCAGATACGCAGTATTTT TRBJ2-3 TRBD1 TRBV3-1/TRBV3-2 .
CASSLAPDRGPSYNEQFF TGCGCCAGCAGCTTGGCGCCGGACAGGGGGCCTTCCTACAATGAGCAGTTCTTC TRBJ2-1 TRBD1 TRBV5-1 .
CASTSGGGGNQPQHF TGCGCCAGCACATCGGGGGGAGGAGGCAATCAGCCCCAGCATTTT TRBJ1-5 . TRBV10-2 .
CASSSGGSSAKLFF TGTGCCAGCAGCTCGGGGGGTTCGTCTGCAAAACTGTTTTTT TRBJ1-4 . TRBV7-2 .
CASSLGVGQPQHF TGTGCCAGCAGTTTAGGGGTGGGTCAGCCCCAGCATTTT TRBJ1-5 . TRBV5-4 .
CATPTGTNDGYTF TGTGCCACCCCGACCGGGACAAACGATGGCTACACCTTC TRBJ1-2 . TRBV2 .
CASSQGLAGYNEQFF TGTGCCAGCAGCCAGGGACTAGCGGGCTACAATGAGCAGTTCTTC TRBJ2-1 TRBD2 TRBV4-2 .
CASSLTGNTEAFF TGTGCCAGCAGCCTGACAGGGAACACTGAAGCTTTCTTT TRBJ1-1 . TRBV5-8 .
CSALVSLSGNTIYF TGCAGCGCCCTGGTTAGTCTCTCTGGAAACACCATATATTTT TRBJ1-3 . TRBV29-1 .
CASEPGQGRSPLHF TGTGCCAGCGAACCGGGACAGGGTCGGTCACCCCTCCACTTT TRBJ1-6 TRBD1 TRBV27 .
CATSDTGDSQETQYF TGTGCCACCAGTGACACCGGCGACAGCCAAGAGACCCAGTACTTC TRBJ2-5 . TRBV24-1 .
CASSSGQGAKSEKLFF TGTGCCAGCAGCTCCGGACAGGGGGCGAAGAGTGAAAAACTGTTTTTT TRBJ1-4 TRBD1 TRBV5-4 .
CASSRTGEAGNTIYF TGTGCCAGCAGCCGCACAGGGGAAGCTGGAAACACCATATATTTT TRBJ1-3 TRBD1 TRBV7-2 few
CASSLAGTGGNEQFF TGTGCCAGCAGCTTGGCCGGGACAGGGGGAAATGAGCAGTTCTTC TRBJ2-1 TRBD1 TRBV5-4 .
CASSSTQGLGEKLFF TGTGCCAGCAGCTCCACCCAGGGGCTGGGTGAAAAACTGTTTTTT TRBJ1-4 . TRBV7-9 .
CASLGQGCQPQHF TGTGCCAGCCTTGGACAGGGGTGTCAGCCCCAGCATTTT TRBJ1-5 TRBD1 TRBV11-3 .
CASSGTSLGQFF TGTGCCAGCAGCGGGACTAGTTTAGGGCAGTTCTTC TRBJ2-1 TRBD2 TRBV5-8 .
CASSPQGNQPQHF TGTGCCAGCAGTCCTCAGGGGAATCAGCCCCAGCATTTT TRBJ1-5 . TRBV12-3/TRBV12-4 .